This is a list of T cell receptor beta chains from one sample in a study of regulatory T cells in long-lasting Graves disease. TCRdb used MiXCR to reprocess the multiplex PCR reads, holding one entry per CDR3 protein. In the table there are 450,000 to 700,000 distinct CDR3 sequences, roughly 12% of which are singletons. These sequences were also reported in another study, on T cells in Graves' hyperthyroidism and ophthalmopathy.

The input for sequencing was peripheral blood mononuclear cells (PBMCs), taken at new diagnosis, from a patient treated with antithyroid drugs. Receptor source: a man younger than 40 with Graves disease. Each CDR3 is given with its conserved first and last residue. D genes are given only for firm matches. Clone size, where shown, is once, few, many, or a class for clones that have expanded.

few,TRBV19,TRBJ2-4,TRBD1,TGTGCCAGTAGTCCCGGGACAGACAAAAACATTCAGTACTTC,CASSPGTDKNIQYF
many,TRBV28,TRBJ1-3,NA,TGTGCCAGCACCTCAGGCCTCTCTGGAAACACCATATATTTT,CASTSGLSGNTIYF
NA,TRBV5-4,TRBJ2-5,NA,TGTGCCAGCAGCGATACTAGTCGGGGGGAGACCCAGTACTTC,CASSDTSRGETQYF
once,TRBV5-1,TRBJ2-6,TRBD1,TGCGACAGCAAGATACAGGGGGCGCTTGGGGCCAACGTCCTGACTTTC,CDSKIQGALGANVLTF
NA,TRBV20-1,TRBJ1-2,NA,TGCAGTGCTAGCGGGGAGGCGGACTATGGCTACACCTTC,CSASGEADYGYTF
NA,TRBV27,TRBJ1-5,TRBD1,TGTGCCAGCAGTTTACGGACAGGGGGGAAATATCAGCCCCAGCATTTT,CASSLRTGGKYQPQHF
few,TRBV20-1,TRBJ2-7,NA,TGCAGTGCTAGAGGAATGGAGAACGAGCAGTACTTC,CSARGMENEQYF
few,TRBV6-1,TRBJ2-7,NA,TGTTCCACCTTTGGCTTCAGGGACGAGCAGTACTTC,CSTFGFRDEQYF
few,TRBV6-1,TRBJ2-7,NA,TGTGCCAGCAGGCGGGACTCCTACGAGCAGTGCTTC,CASRRDSYEQCF
NA,TRBV19,TRBJ1-1,NA,TGTGCCAGTAGTACAGGCCCAGGACTGGGAGCTTTCTTT,CASSTGPGLGAFF
NA,TRBV30,TRBJ2-1,NA,TGTGCCTGGACCCCGGGGGAACAGCCCTACAATGAGCAGTTCTTC,CAWTPGEQPYNEQFF
few,TRBV20-1,TRBJ2-5,TRBD2,TGCAGTGCTAGGACTAGCGGCCAAGAGACCCAGTACTTC,CSARTSGQETQYF
many,TRBV12-5,TRBJ2-7,NA,TGTGCTAGTGCCCAACCCAACGGGGCTGCCTCCTACGAGCAGTACTTC,CASAQPNGAASYEQYF
many,TRBV7-3,TRBJ2-3,TRBD2,TGTGCCAGCAGTTCATTAGCGGGAGCAGATACGCAGTATTTT,CASSSLAGADTQYF